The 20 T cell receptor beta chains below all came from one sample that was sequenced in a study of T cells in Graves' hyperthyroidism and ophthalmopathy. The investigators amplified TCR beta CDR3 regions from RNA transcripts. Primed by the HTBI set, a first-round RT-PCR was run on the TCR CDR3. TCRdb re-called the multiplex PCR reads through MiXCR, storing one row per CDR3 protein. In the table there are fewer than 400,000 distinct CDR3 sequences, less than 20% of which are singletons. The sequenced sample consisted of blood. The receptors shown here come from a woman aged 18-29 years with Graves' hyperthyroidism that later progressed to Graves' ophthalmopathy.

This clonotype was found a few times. CDR3 sequence: CATKPRGGAHEQYF. The CDR3 DNA sequence: TGTGCCACCAAGCCGCGCGGGGGTGCCCACGAGCAGTACTTC. The chain uses TRBV27 and TRBJ2-7, with TRBD2 matching 7 bases. This CDR3 is built from 14 residues. Germline V gene data show CDR1 as MNHEY and CDR2 as SMNVEV (reference sequence). Germline trimming cut 10 bases from V and 5 bases from J; bases unmatched to any gene: 14.

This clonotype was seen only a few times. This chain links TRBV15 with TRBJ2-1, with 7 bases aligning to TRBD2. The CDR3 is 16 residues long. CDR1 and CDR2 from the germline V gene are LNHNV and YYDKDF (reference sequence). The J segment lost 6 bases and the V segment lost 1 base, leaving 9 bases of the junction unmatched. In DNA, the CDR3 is TGTGCCACCAGCAGAGCACGCCTAGCGGTGAGCAATGAGCAGTTCTTC. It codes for CATSRARLAVSNEQFF.

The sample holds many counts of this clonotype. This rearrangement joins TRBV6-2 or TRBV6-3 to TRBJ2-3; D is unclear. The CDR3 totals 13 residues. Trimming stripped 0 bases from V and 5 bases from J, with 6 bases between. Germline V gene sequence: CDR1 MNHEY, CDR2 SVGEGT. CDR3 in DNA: TGTGCCAGCAGTTACTCCAATGGAGATACGCAGTATTTT. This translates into CASSYSNGDTQYF.

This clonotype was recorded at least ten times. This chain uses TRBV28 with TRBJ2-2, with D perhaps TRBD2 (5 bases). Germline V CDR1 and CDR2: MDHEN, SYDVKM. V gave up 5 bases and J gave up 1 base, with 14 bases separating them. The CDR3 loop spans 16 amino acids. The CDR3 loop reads CASSPLAGWNTGELFF. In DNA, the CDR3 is TGTGCCAGCAGTCCCCTGGCGGGTTGGAACACCGGGGAGCTGTTTTTT.

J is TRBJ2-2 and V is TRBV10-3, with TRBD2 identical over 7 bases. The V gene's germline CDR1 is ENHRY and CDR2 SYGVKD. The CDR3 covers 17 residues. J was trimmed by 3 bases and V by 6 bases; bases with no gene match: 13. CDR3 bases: TGTGCCATCAGGTCCTGGGGTAGCGGGTCCGACACCGGGGAGCTGTTTTTT. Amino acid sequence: CAIRSWGSGSDTGELFF.

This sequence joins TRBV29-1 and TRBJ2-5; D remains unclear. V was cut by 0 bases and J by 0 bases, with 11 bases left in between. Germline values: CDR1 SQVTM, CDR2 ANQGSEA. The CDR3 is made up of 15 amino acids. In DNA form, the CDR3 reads TGCAGCGTTGAAGAGAAGATTTGGTACCAAGAGACCCAGTACTTC. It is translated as CSVEEKIWYQETQYF.

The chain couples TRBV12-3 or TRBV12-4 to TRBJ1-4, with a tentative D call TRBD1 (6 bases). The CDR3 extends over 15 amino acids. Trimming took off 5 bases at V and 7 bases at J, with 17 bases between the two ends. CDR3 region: CASSPPPGDGEKLFF. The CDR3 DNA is TGTGCCAGCAGTCCCCCCCCAGGGGATGGTGAAAAACTGTTTTTT.

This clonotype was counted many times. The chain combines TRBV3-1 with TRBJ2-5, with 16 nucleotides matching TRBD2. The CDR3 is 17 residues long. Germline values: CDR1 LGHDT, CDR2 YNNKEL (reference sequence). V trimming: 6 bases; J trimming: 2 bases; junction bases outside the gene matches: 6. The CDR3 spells CASSPGTSGRVQETQYF. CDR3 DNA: TGTGCCAGCAGTCCCGGGACTAGCGGGAGGGTTCAAGAGACCCAGTACTTC.

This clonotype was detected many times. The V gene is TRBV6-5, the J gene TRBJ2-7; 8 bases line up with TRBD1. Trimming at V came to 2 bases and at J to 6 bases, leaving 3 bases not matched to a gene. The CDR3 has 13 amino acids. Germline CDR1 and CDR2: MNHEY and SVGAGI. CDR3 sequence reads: CASSYGQGGEQYF. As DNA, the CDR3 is TGTGCCAGCAGTTACGGACAGGGAGGCGAGCAGTACTTC.

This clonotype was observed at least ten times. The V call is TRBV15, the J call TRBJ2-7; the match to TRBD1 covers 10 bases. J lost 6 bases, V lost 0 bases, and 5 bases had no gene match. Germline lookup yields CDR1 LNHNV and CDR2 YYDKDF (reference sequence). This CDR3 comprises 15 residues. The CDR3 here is CATSRDLRTGGEQYF. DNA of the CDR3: TGTGCCACCAGCAGAGATTTACGGACAGGGGGCGAGCAGTACTTC. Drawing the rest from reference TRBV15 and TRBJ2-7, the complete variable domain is DAMVIQNPRYQVTQFGKPVTLSCSQTLNHNVMYWYQQKSSQAPKLLFHYYDKDFNNEADTPDNFQSRRPNTSFCFLDIRSPGLGDTAMYLCATSRDLRTGGEQYFGPGTRLTVT.

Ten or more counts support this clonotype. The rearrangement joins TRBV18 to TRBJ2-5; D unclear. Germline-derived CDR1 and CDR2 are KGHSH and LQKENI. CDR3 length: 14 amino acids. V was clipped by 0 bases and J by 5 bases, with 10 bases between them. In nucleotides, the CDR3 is TGTGCCAGCTCACCACCGTCACGGTGGGAGACCCAGTACTTC. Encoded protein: CASSPPSRWETQYF.

The CDR3 nucleotides are TGTGCCAGCAGTTCATCGGATGAGCAGTTCTTC. Residues: CASSSSDEQFF. The V gene is TRBV27, the J gene TRBJ2-1; D is uncertain. V lost 4 bases, J lost 8 bases, and 6 bases lay in between. Per germline, CDR1 MNHEY and CDR2 SMNVEV (reference sequence). The CDR3 covers 11 residues.

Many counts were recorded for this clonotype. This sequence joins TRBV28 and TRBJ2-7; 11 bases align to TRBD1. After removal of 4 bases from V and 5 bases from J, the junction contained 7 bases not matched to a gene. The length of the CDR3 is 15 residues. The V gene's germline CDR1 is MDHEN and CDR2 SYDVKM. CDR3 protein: CASSSLDRGRDEQYF. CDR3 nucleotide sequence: TGTGCCAGCAGTTCCTTGGACAGGGGGCGCGACGAGCAGTACTTC.

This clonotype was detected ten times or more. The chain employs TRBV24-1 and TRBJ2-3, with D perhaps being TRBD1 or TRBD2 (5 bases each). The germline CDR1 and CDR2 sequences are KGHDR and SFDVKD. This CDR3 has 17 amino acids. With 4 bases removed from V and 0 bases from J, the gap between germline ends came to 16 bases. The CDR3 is CATSDPLGDQSTDTQYF. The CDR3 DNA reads TGTGCCACCAGTGACCCCTTGGGGGATCAAAGCACAGATACGCAGTATTTT.

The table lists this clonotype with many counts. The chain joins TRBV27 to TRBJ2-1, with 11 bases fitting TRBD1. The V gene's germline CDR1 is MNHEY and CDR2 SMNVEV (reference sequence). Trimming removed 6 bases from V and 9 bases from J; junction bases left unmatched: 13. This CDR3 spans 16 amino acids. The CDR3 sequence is CASSAFRDRGGGEQFF. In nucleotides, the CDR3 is TGTGCCAGCAGCGCCTTCCGGGACAGGGGGGGTGGTGAGCAGTTCTTC.

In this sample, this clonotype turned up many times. The CDR3 spells CASSLGQNLNTEAFF. DNA for the CDR3: TGTGCCAGCAGCTTAGGCCAGAACTTGAACACTGAAGCTTTCTTT. This sequence joins TRBV11-3 and TRBJ1-1; D call uncertain. Per the germline V gene, CDR1 is SGHNT and CDR2 is YENEEA. The CDR3 totals 15 residues. Trimming shortened V by 1 base and J by 0 bases, and 9 bases separated the two germline ends.

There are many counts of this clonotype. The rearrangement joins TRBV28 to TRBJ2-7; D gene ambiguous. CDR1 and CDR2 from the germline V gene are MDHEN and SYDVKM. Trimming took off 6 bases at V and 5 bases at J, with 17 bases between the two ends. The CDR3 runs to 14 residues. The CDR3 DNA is TGTGCCAGCAGCCCACTGTTTACCCTCGACGAGCAGTACTTC. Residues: CASSPLFTLDEQYF.

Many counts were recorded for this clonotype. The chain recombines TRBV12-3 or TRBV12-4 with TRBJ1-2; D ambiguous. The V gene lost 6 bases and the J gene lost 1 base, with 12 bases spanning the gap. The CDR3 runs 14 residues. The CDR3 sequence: CASSLLQNNYGYTF. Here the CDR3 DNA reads TGTGCCAGCAGCCTACTCCAGAATAACTATGGCTACACCTTC.

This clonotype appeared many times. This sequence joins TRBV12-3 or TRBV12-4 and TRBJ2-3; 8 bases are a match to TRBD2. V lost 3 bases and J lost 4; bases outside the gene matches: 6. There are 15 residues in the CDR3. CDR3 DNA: TGTGCCAGCAGTTTCCTCTGGACTAGCTCAGATACGCAGTATTTT. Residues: CASSFLWTSSDTQYF.

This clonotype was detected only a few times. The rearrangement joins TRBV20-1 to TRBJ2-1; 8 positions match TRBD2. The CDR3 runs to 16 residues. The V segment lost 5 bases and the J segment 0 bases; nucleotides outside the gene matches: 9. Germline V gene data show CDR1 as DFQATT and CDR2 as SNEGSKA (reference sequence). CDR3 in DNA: TGCAGTGCTGCCTCGACCGGGAGGGTCTCCTACAATGAGCAGTTCTTC. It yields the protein CSAASTGRVSYNEQFF.